This T cell receptor (beta chain) originates from a study of identical twins (dated by TCRdb to 2016 to 2017). About the study as a whole: To test whether fetal clonotypes persist, this study deep-sequenced TCR alpha and beta repertoires from monozygotic twins, from unrelated adults of various ages, and from cord blood. To rule out contamination, replicate twin experiments were performed at different times with different library preparation protocols. The research as a whole found: Because the same donors could not be followed over many years, the conclusions depended on cross-sectional statistical analysis. Invariant T cells such as MAIT and iNKT could partly confound zero-insertion analyses, although diverse VJ usage argued against such confounding for most clonotypes. Excess twin sharing in beta out-of-frame sequences was weaker because fewer shared sequences lowered the signal-to-noise ratio. Compared with coincidental sharing between unrelated individuals, an excess of low generation-probability sequences was observed among out-of-frame TCR alpha sequences shared between twins. Fewer insertions were carried by abundant cord blood beta clonotypes; a weaker similar trend was observed in young adult naive repertoires, while no such trend was observed in memory repertoires. In monozygotic twins, recombination models systematically underestimated out-of-frame TCR alpha sharing, but the models matched the sharing seen between unrelated individuals.

About this clonotype: Its antigen has not been determined. No base qualities exist here, and no much larger clone lies one base off it.

CDR1 and CDR2 are drawn from the germline V gene: KGHSH, LQKENI. Trimmed from V: 3 bases; trimmed from J: 3 bases; junction bases lacking a gene match: 4. The CDR3 spans 15 residues, from the cysteine through the phenylalanine. The kept DNA is CDR3 alone, 45 bases in frame from the first base. The library came from 5' RACE. Sequenced using an Illumina HiSeq 2000. Template switching introduced a universal primer binding site; the final cDNA contained a unique molecular identifier, enabling accurate counting of TCR cDNA molecules. Specific primers in the conserved constant-segment region were used to synthesize first-strand cDNA for TCR alpha and beta chains. To control for contamination, each cDNA library was double barcoded with a SMART-Mk sample barcode plus Illumina barcodes. TruSeq adapter sequences along with Illumina sample barcodes were introduced in two successive PCR steps. Sequencing of the TCR alpha and beta cDNA libraries was done on the Illumina HiSeq platform using custom primers. Per the source publication's procedure: MiGEC was used to process raw reads and extract unique molecular identifiers, and MiXCR was used to find CDR3 positions. Recombination models were inferred per individual with the repgenHMM and IGoR tools using an EM algorithm. Shared clonotype analysis was performed with the tcR package in R, normalizing sharing by the product of cloneset sizes. To study raw recombination free of thymic and clonal selection effects, out-of-frame nonproductive sequences were analyzed. The raw public reads went through TCRdb reprocessing: fastp at Q25, MiXCR clone calling, in-frame beta chains kept. Each record represents a unique CDR3 protein, reported with the most common genes and DNA among its rows. TCRdb, not the authors, supplied the V and J calls. Across this sample there are about 1.7 million distinct CDR3 sequences, with around 33% seen only once. In total, the top ten clones hold about 0.27% of the sample.

Only healthy Caucasian donors were included. The source is a newborn girl in good health. Sequencing input: cord blood. The chain links TRBV18 with TRBJ1-4, with 7 junctional bases fitting TRBD1. The CDR3 in this case is CASSPGDRPNEKLFF. The nucleotide sequence is TGTGCCAGCTCACCGGGGGACAGACCTAATGAAAAACTGTTTTTT. The CDR3 plus the reference TRBV18 and TRBJ1-4 genes for the other parts give the full variable domain: NAGVMQNPRHLVRRRGQEARLRCSPMKGHSHVYWYRQLPEEGLKFMVYLQKENIIDESGMPKERFSAEFPKEGPSILRIQQVVRGDSAAYFCASSPGDRPNEKLFFGSGTQLSVL.